These T cell receptor beta chains were read from a single sample in a study of blood T cell repertoires in COVID-19. Using immunoSEQ multiplex PCR, the repertoire was profiled, and TCRdb retains in-frame clones only, with some absent. Of roughly 150,000 clones in the sample, around 81% were seen once. The sequencing input was peripheral blood. These receptor sequences come from a woman aged 50 to 65 with acute or convalescent COVID-19. CDR3s include the opening cysteine and the closing phenylalanine or tryptophan. Each record gives: D gene, CDR3 length, V gene, clone size, J gene, CDR3 DNA, CDR3 protein. D genes are given only for firm matches. Size values are once, few and many counts, or a class for expanded clones, and some rows have none.

.	14	TRBV4-2	.	TRBJ1-1	TGTGCCAGCAGCCAAGATCACCGGGGGACTGAAGCTTTCTTT	CASSQDHRGTEAFF
TRBD1	14	TRBV18	.	TRBJ1-6	TGTGCCAGCTCTGAGACAGGGCGAGGCTCACCCCTCCACTTT	CASSETGRGSPLHF
.	12	TRBV12-3/TRBV12-4	.	TRBJ2-3	TGTGCCAGCAGTTTCGGGGTGGATACGCAGTATTTT	CASSFGVDTQYF
.	16	TRBV9	once	TRBJ1-1	TGTGCCAGCAGCGTAGGGCCCGGCAGGGGGAACACTGAAGCTTTCTTT	CASSVGPGRGNTEAFF
TRBD1	13	TRBV12-3/TRBV12-4	.	TRBJ1-1	TGTGCCAGCAGTTTGCAGGGGGGCACTGAAGCTTTCTTT	CASSLQGGTEAFF
.	13	TRBV6-6	.	TRBJ1-5	TGTGCCAGCAGTGCGGGGGCTTGGGAGCCCCAGCATTTT	CASSAGAWEPQHF
.	14	TRBV19	.	TRBJ1-4	TGTGCCAGTACCCCGGGGGGGGGTGGTGAAAAACTGTTTTTT	CASTPGGGGEKLFF
TRBD1	15	TRBV19	.	TRBJ1-4	TGTGCCAGTAGCCATCGGACAGGGCTGGATGAAAAACTGTTTTTT	CASSHRTGLDEKLFF
TRBD2	15	TRBV9	.	TRBJ2-3	TGTGCCAGCAGCGGTAGCGGGGGGAGCACAGATACGCAGTATTTT	CASSGSGGSTDTQYF
.	15	TRBV5-1	once	TRBJ1-4	TGCGCCAGCAGCCCCGGCGACACGAAACCCGAAAAACTGTTTTTT	CASSPGDTKPEKLFF
TRBD1	14	TRBV19	.	TRBJ1-5	TGTGCCAGTAGGACAGGGTATAGCAATCAGCCCCAGCATTTT	CASRTGYSNQPQHF
TRBD1	13	TRBV6-5	.	TRBJ1-4	TGTGCCAGCACCTCAGAGGGGGCGGGAAAACTGTTTTTT	CASTSEGAGKLFF
TRBD2	15	TRBV2	.	TRBJ2-5	TGTGCCAGCATAGGCGGGGGGGCGTACCAAGAGACCCAGTACTTC	CASIGGGAYQETQYF
.	13	TRBV12-3/TRBV12-4	.	TRBJ1-2	TGTGCCAGCAGCCAAAGGACAGCTGAGGGCTACACCTTC	CASSQRTAEGYTF
TRBD1	15	TRBV28	.	TRBJ2-3	TGTGCCAGCAGTTTAGCTTCACAGGGGGCAGATACGCAGTATTTT	CASSLASQGADTQYF
.	14	TRBV5-1	.	TRBJ1-1	TGCGCCAGCAGCTTGGCGACTGGGTACACTGAAGCTTTCTTT	CASSLATGYTEAFF